This T cell receptor beta chain was recorded in a study of chronic HIV infection and antiretroviral therapy. Via MiXCR, TCRdb re-called the 5' RACE reads, giving one row per CDR3 protein. Counted here are roughly 50,000 distinct CDR3 sequences, approximately 19% occurring once; the ten biggest clones make up over 2.5%. The CDR3 spans 14 residues. Per the germline V gene, CDR1 is MGHRA and CDR2 is YSYEKL. V was trimmed by 1 base and J by 6 bases, leaving 10 bases between them. Input material: peripheral blood. This sequence was found in an adult who had HIV and had not received antiretroviral therapy, or was an uninfected healthy control (not recorded which). The chain is built from TRBV4-1 and TRBJ2-1, with D hard to call. CDR3 sequence reads: CASSQGPMSNEQFF. CDR3 DNA: TGCGCCAGCAGCCAAGGACCCATGAGCAATGAGCAGTTCTTC.